This T cell receptor (beta chain) emerged from a study of T cell responses to AZD1222 COVID-19 vaccine. Study conclusions and caveats: Repertoire sampling was restricted to post-peak T cell response timepoints. Receipt of two AZD1222 doses was followed by a rise in Spike-specific TCR breadth and depth. Females made up more of the donors, who were largely white British, and clonal diversity may have come out too low. Nearly half of spike-specific TCRs reportedly go after variant regions that carry no mutations.

Germline assignment: CDR1 MNHEY and CDR2 SVGAGI. The V end was cut by 5 bases, the J end by 8 bases, with 10 bases between. This CDR3 has 12 residues. Note on this clone: Its antigen is unknown.

Sequenced by immunoSEQ multiplex PCR; TCRdb stores in-frame clones only, minus some. This sample has 89,000 or so clones, with 80% to 95% found just once. The sequencing here drew on peripheral blood, taken 28 days after the second AZD1222 dose. This receptor was identified in an adult who received the AZD1222 COVID-19 vaccine. The V gene is TRBV6-5, the J gene TRBJ2-1, with D unclear. CDR3 DNA sequence: TGTGCCAGCAGTACAGTAGGCGATGAGCAGTTCTTC. Translation: CASSTVGDEQFF.